The T cell receptor beta chain described here comes from a study of regulatory T cells in long-lasting Graves disease. The CDR3 contains 18 residues. Trimming removed 4 bases from V and 0 bases from J; junction bases left unmatched: 7. The germline V gene encodes CDR1 SEHNR and CDR2 FQNEAQ (reference sequence). Regarding time point: newly diagnosed GD, antithyroid drugs for less than 3 months. Making the TCR library involved RNA that had been extracted from PBMCs. Both iRepertoire HTBI primers and Arm-PCR of CDR3 regions were used to build the TCR beta libraries. TCRdb itself ran the multiplex PCR reads through MiXCR, one entry per CDR3 protein. The sample holds roughly 560,000 distinct CDR3 sequences, around 16% seen once. These same records also appear under a second study, on T cells in Graves' hyperthyroidism and ophthalmopathy.

The clonotype originates from a woman aged 35-65 years with Graves disease. The chain links TRBV7-9 to TRBJ2-6, with 9 bases matching TRBD1. Sequencing used peripheral blood mononuclear cells (PBMCs), obtained at new diagnosis, from a patient treated with antithyroid drugs. The DNA of the CDR3 is TGTGCCAGCAGCTCCGGACAGGGGCTGAGCTCTGGGGCCAACGTCCTGACTTTC. Protein sequence: CASSSGQGLSSGANVLTF.